Detailed here is one T cell receptor beta chain. Its matching antigen is unknown. Losses at the gene ends were 0 bases for V and 4 bases for J; bases not matched to a gene: 22. Germline V gene sequence: CDR1 MGHRA, CDR2 YSYEKL. The CDR3 runs to 21 residues. The data were obtained in a study of identical twins. The study, taken as a whole, reports: Models, which agreed with sharing between unrelated individuals, nonetheless underestimated the out-of-frame TCR alpha sharing seen in monozygotic twins. Clonotypes of the beta chain that were abundant in cord blood carried fewer insertions (memory repertoires showed none).

Addition of a universal primer site occurred through template switching, and cDNA carried unique molecular identifiers. TCRdb analysed the 5' RACE reads with MiXCR anew, one entry per CDR3 protein. The sample contains approximately 410,000 distinct CDR3 sequences, roughly 18% of which appear only once. Sequencing used naive T cells sorted from blood. This chain uses TRBV4-1 with TRBJ2-5; 8 positions agree with TRBD2. This receptor was identified in a man aged 45-65 years in good health. CDR3 sequence reads: CASSQEISGSGAGGRRETQYF. The CDR3 coding sequence is TGCGCCAGCAGCCAAGAGATTTCTGGTAGCGGGGCCGGGGGTAGGCGAGAGACCCAGTACTTC.